These 29 T cell receptor beta chains were sequenced from one sample in a study of blood T cells in healthy people across ages. Primers used in a second PCR of about 7 to 11 cycles were a sample-barcoded 5' primer and a J-beta primer mix. TCRdb reprocessed the 5' RACE reads via MiXCR and lists one record per CDR3 protein. The top ten clones hold roughly 3.4% of a sample with hundreds of thousands of distinct CDR3 sequences, around a fifth of them seen once. Sequences were obtained from blood. Receptor source: a man aged 65-85 years in good health.

Many counts were recorded for this clonotype. J is TRBJ1-1 and V is TRBV30; perhaps TRBD1 as D (5 bases). V shed 5 bases and J shed 0 bases, with 22 bases lying between them. The germline gives CDR1 GTSNPN, CDR2 SVGIG (reference sequence). The CDR3 is 17 residues long. CDR3: CAWVRATDTGMNTEAFF. In nucleotides, the CDR3 is TGTGCCTGGGTACGAGCGACAGATACAGGCATGAACACTGAAGCTTTCTTT.

Only a few counts were recorded for this clonotype. The chain links TRBV5-1 to TRBJ2-1, with 7 bases that match TRBD2. The J segment lost 7 bases and the V segment lost 5 bases, leaving 12 bases of the junction unmatched. This CDR3 is built from 15 residues. Germline CDR1 reads SGHRS; CDR2 reads YFSETQ. The DNA of the CDR3 is TGCGCCAGCAGTCCTGAACTGACTAGCCAGAATGAGCAGTTCTTC. Its translation is CASSPELTSQNEQFF.

The J gene is TRBJ2-3, the V gene TRBV10-3, with 9 bases fitting TRBD1. The germline V gene encodes CDR1 ENHRY and CDR2 SYGVKD. Trimming cost V 10 bases and J 6 bases; bases outside gene matches: 14. The CDR3 totals 15 residues. The CDR3 loop is CATGTGGDSYDTQYF. CDR3 nucleotide sequence: TGTGCCACAGGAACAGGGGGCGATTCATACGATACGCAGTATTTT.

In its sample, this clonotype was seen many times. The J gene is TRBJ2-5, the V gene TRBV10-3, with a possible D match to TRBD2 (6 bases). The CDR3 consists of 12 residues. Trimming stripped 3 bases from V and 4 bases from J, with 6 bases between. CDR1 is ENHRY, CDR2 SYGVKD, per germline. As DNA, the CDR3 is TGTGCCATCAGTGACGGGGGAGAGACCCAGTACTTC. Its protein product is CAISDGGETQYF.

The table lists this clonotype with many counts. V gene TRBV20-1 combines with J gene TRBJ2-7, with TRBD2 matching 10 bases. The V gene end was trimmed by 0 bases and the J gene end by 4 bases; junction bases not matched to a gene: 9. CDR1 is DFQATT and CDR2 is SNEGSKA in the germline V gene (reference sequence). The CDR3 length is 16 residues. The CDR3 bases are TGCAGTGCTAGAGATGAGAGCGGGAGGGCCGCTTACGAGCAGTACTTC. Its protein product is CSARDESGRAAYEQYF.

V gene TRBV6-2 or TRBV6-3 combines with J gene TRBJ1-5; no firm D call. This CDR3 is built from 14 residues. Trimming took off 5 bases at V and 2 bases at J, with 10 bases between the two ends. The V gene's germline CDR1 is MNHEY and CDR2 SVGEGT. The CDR3 protein is CASSDGIGNQPQHF. CDR3 in DNA: TGTGCCAGCAGTGATGGGATTGGCAATCAGCCCCAGCATTTT.

This clonotype has more than one count but fewer than ten. V gene TRBV3-1 combines with J gene TRBJ2-7; D tentatively reads TRBD1 or TRBD2 (5 bases each). V shed 3 bases and J shed 6 bases, with 15 bases lying between them. Per germline, CDR1 LGHDT and CDR2 YNNKEL (reference sequence). The CDR3 is 14 amino acids. The CDR3 reads CASSQPGTVSEQYF. The DNA for the CDR3 is TGTGCCAGCAGCCAGCCCGGGACGGTCTCCGAGCAGTACTTC.

This clonotype occurred a few times. The rearrangement links TRBV7-2 to TRBJ2-5, with no clear D. The better agreement between TRBJ2-1 and the DNA end casts doubt on the J call. The length of the CDR3 is 12 residues. Germline V gene data show CDR1 as SGHTA and CDR2 as FQGNSA. CDR3 coding DNA: TGTGCCAGCAGCTTAGGGAGACTTGAGCAGTTCTTC. Encoded protein: CASSLGRLEQFF.

This clonotype was detected only a few times. The chain employs TRBV28 and TRBJ1-6; D remains unclear. Trimming cost V 4 bases and J 14 bases, with 15 bases left between them. The CDR3 length is 13 residues. Germline V gives CDR1 MDHEN, CDR2 SYDVKM. For the CDR3, the DNA is TGTGCCAGCAGTTCTCGGGATATGAGAACCCTCCACTTT. It encodes CASSSRDMRTLHF. The full variable domain, in which reference TRBV28 and TRBJ1-6 provide the parts outside the CDR3, is DVKVTQSSRYLVKRTGEKVFLECVQDMDHENMFWYRQDPGLGLRLIYFSYDVKMKEKGDIPEGYSVSREKKERFSLILESASTNQTSMYLCASSSRDMRTLHFGNGTRLTVT.

V usage is TRBV12-3 or TRBV12-4 and J usage is TRBJ2-2; tentatively, D is TRBD1 or TRBD2 (6 bases each). V lost 3 bases, J lost 3 bases, and 11 bases lay in between. CDR3 length: 15 amino acids. CDR3 in amino acids: CASSLGGADTGELFF. The CDR3 DNA is TGTGCCAGCAGTTTGGGGGGCGCGGACACCGGGGAGCTGTTTTTT.

To note about this clonotype: At one boundary the junction diverges from the germline segment, which might be a read error. The rearrangement links TRBV11-2 to TRBJ1-1, with TRBD1 matching 9 bases. CDR3 length: 15 amino acids. Germline V gene lookup returns CDR1 SGHAT and CDR2 FQNNGV. The CDR3 sequence: CAGSLQGAVVTEAFF. Written as DNA, the CDR3 is TGTGCCGGCAGCTTACAGGGGGCCGTCGTTACTGAAGCTTTCTTT.

The chain carries TRBV5-1 and TRBJ2-2; D is uncertain. The V gene's germline CDR1 is SGHRS and CDR2 YFSETQ. The ends were cut back, 8 bases at V and 3 bases at J, with 5 bases in the middle. This CDR3 is built from 11 residues. CDR3 DNA: TGCGCCAGTACTTACACCGGGGAGCTGTTTTTT. It encodes CASTYTGELFF.

This clonotype was seen ten or more times. This chain connects TRBV11-2 to TRBJ2-4; TRBD2 matches at 10 bases. The CDR3 is made up of 17 amino acids. Germline V gene data show CDR1 as SGHAT and CDR2 as FQNNGV. With 1 base clipped from V and 6 bases from J, the junction kept 9 bases outside the gene matches. The CDR3 loop is CASSLVPSGSTGNIQYF. The CDR3 DNA reads TGTGCCAGCAGCTTAGTTCCTAGCGGGAGCACGGGAAACATTCAGTACTTC.

This clonotype has only a few counts. This sequence joins TRBV5-1 and TRBJ1-4; possible D gene TRBD1, 5 bases. The germline CDR1 and CDR2 sequences are SGHRS and YFSETQ. V gave up 3 bases and J gave up 12 bases, with 15 bases separating them. The CDR3 covers 13 residues. The CDR3 nucleotides read TGCGCCAGCAGCTACGACAGCCCACGGGAACTGTTTTTT. This translates into CASSYDSPRELFF.

This clonotype occurred a few times. This chain links TRBV7-6 with TRBJ2-3; 8 bases match TRBD2. Losses at the gene ends were 0 bases for V and 4 bases for J; bases not matched to a gene: 12. The CDR3 spans 18 residues. CDR1 and CDR2 (germline): SGHVS, FNYEAQ. As DNA, the CDR3 is TGTGCCAGCAGCTTAGCGCCCAAGCGGGAGATCACCCCAGATACGCAGTATTTT. Its protein is CASSLAPKREITPDTQYF.

This clonotype occurred a few times. The chain has TRBV25-1 and TRBJ2-2; D is possibly TRBD1 (6 bases). Germline lookup yields CDR1 MGHDK and CDR2 SYGVNS. V shed 4 bases and J shed 4 bases, with 16 bases lying between them. This CDR3 region has 16 residues. For the CDR3, the DNA is TGTGCCAGCAGTGGAATCCAGGGGACGGCCACCGGGGAGCTGTTTTTT. Its protein is CASSGIQGTATGELFF.

The gene calls are TRBV14 and TRBJ1-4; weak D call: TRBD1 (5 bases). Trimming cost V 6 bases and J 7 bases, with 21 bases left between them. The CDR3 is 16 amino acids. Germline CDR1 SGHDN, CDR2 FVKESK. CDR3 region: CASSRGDYWVGEKLFF. Written as DNA, the CDR3 is TGTGCCAGCAGTCGAGGGGACTATTGGGTTGGTGAAAAACTGTTTTTT.

This clonotype was detected many times. The chain couples TRBV3-1 to TRBJ2-1; weak D call: TRBD1 (6 bases). The CDR3 extends over 13 amino acids. The germline CDR1 and CDR2 sequences are LGHDT and YNNKEL (reference sequence). V lost 6 bases and J lost 9, with 15 bases in between. The CDR3 region has the DNA TGTGCCAGCAGTGCCACAGGGTTTGGTGAGCAGTTCTTC. It specifies CASSATGFGEQFF.

V is TRBV28 and J is TRBJ2-7; D possibly corresponds to TRBD2 (7 bases). V was pared by 4 bases and J by 0 bases, with 25 bases between. The CDR3 runs to 19 residues. Germline lookup yields CDR1 MDHEN and CDR2 SYDVKM. This CDR3 is CASSSPLGAGELNSYEQYF. The CDR3 bases are TGTGCCAGCAGTTCCCCCTTGGGGGCGGGAGAGTTAAACTCCTACGAGCAGTACTTC.

The chain carries TRBV6-6 and TRBJ1-4; D not resolved. Germline V gives CDR1 MNHNY, CDR2 SVGAGI (reference sequence). This CDR3 contains 12 residues. V was pared by 8 bases and J by 8 bases, with 12 bases between. Written as DNA, the CDR3 is TGTGCCAGCTCATTAATGTGGGAAAAACTGTTTTTT. It is translated as CASSLMWEKLFF.

This chain connects TRBV12-3 or TRBV12-4 to TRBJ2-7, with a possible D match to TRBD2 (6 bases). The CDR3 extends over 14 amino acids. Trimming removed 1 base at V and 6 bases at J, with 13 bases between. CDR3 coding DNA: TGTGCCAGCAGTTTAGGGGGACTGGGGAGCGAGCAGTACTTC. Residues: CASSLGGLGSEQYF.

This clonotype has ten or more counts. An end of the junction does not agree with germline; a read error may underlie this. The chain recombines TRBV5-1 with TRBJ2-5; 10 bases map to TRBD1. There are 14 residues in the CDR3. Germline loops: CDR1 SGHRS, CDR2 YFSETQ. The CDR3 spells CASSSGQGKETQYF. The DNA for the CDR3 is TGTGCCAGCAGTTCGGGACAGGGGAAAGAGACCCAGTACTTC.

The chain links TRBV11-2 to TRBJ2-1; D ambiguous. The CDR3 covers 14 residues. CDR1 SGHAT and CDR2 FQNNGV come from the germline V gene. Trimming stripped 0 bases from V and 5 bases from J, with 8 bases between. The CDR3 reads CASSLELANNEQFF. The CDR3 DNA follows: TGTGCCAGCAGCTTAGAATTGGCTAACAATGAGCAGTTCTTC.

This clonotype appeared a few times. Its ends do not fully match the called genes, so a read error is possible. The chain joins TRBV24-1 to TRBJ1-5; D might be TRBD1 (6 bases). Germline V gene sequence: CDR1 KGHDR, CDR2 SFDVKD. The CDR3 is made up of 17 amino acids. CDR3 nucleotides: TGTGCCACCAGTGAAACTAAACAGGGTGGGTGCAATCGGCCCCAGCATTTT. Translated, it gives CATSETKQGGCNRPQHF.

The J gene is TRBJ1-1, the V gene TRBV12-5; 7 bases agree with TRBD1. CDR3 length: 15 residues. V was clipped by 0 bases and J by 5 bases; unmatched bases: 6. Germline CDR1 reads LGHNT; CDR2 reads FRNRAP. CDR3: CASGLVGGGWTEAFF. In DNA form, the CDR3 reads TGTGCTAGTGGTTTGGTAGGGGGCGGTTGGACTGAAGCTTTCTTT.

This clonotype was picked up many times. The rearrangement joins TRBV28 to TRBJ2-7; 10 positions agree with TRBD1. This CDR3 spans 15 amino acids. Trimming removed 5 bases from V and 0 bases from J; junction bases left unmatched: 4. CDR1 MDHEN and CDR2 SYDVKM come from the germline V gene. The CDR3, as DNA: TGTGCCAGCAGTGCGACAGGGGGCCACTCCTACGAGCAGTACTTC. It is translated as CASSATGGHSYEQYF.

J is TRBJ1-1 and V is TRBV20-1; no clear D. The germline V and J ends were trimmed by 4 bases and 3 bases, with 21 bases remaining between them. This CDR3 region has 16 residues. In germline, CDR1 is DFQATT, CDR2 SNEGSKA (reference sequence). The DNA of the CDR3 is TGCAGTGCTACTTCTCCCGGACGGACGGGGTACACTGAAGCTTTCTTT. Translating gives CSATSPGRTGYTEAFF.

This clonotype was seen a handful of times. J is TRBJ2-1 and V is TRBV20-1; D unclear. CDR3 length: 12 amino acids. Germline values: CDR1 DFQATT, CDR2 SNEGSKA (reference sequence). Trimming removed 3 bases at V and 6 bases at J, with 9 bases between. CDR3 sequence: CSASPGSNEQFF. DNA for the CDR3: TGCAGTGCTAGCCCGGGTTCCAATGAGCAGTTCTTC.

This clonotype showed up many times. The chain employs TRBV4-3 and TRBJ2-3; D remains unclear. There are 12 residues in the CDR3. From germline, CDR1 is LGHNA and CDR2 YSLEER. Trimming left V 4 bases short and J 2 bases short, with 4 bases between. The CDR3 is CASSRHTDTQYF. CDR3 DNA: TGCGCCAGCAGCCGACACACAGATACGCAGTATTTT.